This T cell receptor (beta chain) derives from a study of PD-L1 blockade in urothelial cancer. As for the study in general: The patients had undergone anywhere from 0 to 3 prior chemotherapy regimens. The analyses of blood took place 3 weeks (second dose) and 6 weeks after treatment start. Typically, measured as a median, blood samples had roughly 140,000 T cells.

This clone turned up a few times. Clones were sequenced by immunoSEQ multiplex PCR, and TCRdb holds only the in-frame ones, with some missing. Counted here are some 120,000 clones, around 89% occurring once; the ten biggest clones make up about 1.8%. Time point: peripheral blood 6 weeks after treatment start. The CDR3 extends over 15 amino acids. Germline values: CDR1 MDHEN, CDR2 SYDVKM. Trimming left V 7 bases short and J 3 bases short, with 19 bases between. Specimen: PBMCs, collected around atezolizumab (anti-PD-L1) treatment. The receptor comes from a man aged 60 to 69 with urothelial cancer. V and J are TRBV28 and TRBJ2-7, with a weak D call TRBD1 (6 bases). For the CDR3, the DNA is TGTGCCAGCACCCCGATCTGGCAGGGGAACTACGAGCAGTACTTC. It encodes CASTPIWQGNYEQYF.